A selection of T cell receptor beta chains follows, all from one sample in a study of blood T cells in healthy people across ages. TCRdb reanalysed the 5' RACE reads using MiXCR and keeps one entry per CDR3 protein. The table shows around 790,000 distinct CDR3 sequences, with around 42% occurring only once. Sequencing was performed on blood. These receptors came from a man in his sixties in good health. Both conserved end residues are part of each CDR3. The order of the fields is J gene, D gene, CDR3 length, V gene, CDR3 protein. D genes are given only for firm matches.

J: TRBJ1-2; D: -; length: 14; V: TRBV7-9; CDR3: CASSFRDIVYGYTF
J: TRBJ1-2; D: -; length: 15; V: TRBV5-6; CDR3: CACSLVAAGFYGYTF
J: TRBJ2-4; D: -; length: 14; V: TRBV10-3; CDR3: CAISEVSAKNIQYF
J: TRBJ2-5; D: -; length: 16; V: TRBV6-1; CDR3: CASNGARGARQETQYF
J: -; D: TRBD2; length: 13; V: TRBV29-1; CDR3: CSVERGVGATQYF
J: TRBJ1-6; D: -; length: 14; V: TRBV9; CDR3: CASSEVGMNSPLHF
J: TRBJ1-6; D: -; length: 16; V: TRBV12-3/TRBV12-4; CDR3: CASRRGAGIGNSPLHF
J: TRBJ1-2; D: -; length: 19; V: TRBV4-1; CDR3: CASSQVVFSSGQGFYGYTF
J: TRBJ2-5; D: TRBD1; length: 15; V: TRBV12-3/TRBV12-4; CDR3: CASSPAPGDRGEQYF
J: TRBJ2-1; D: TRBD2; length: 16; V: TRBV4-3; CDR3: CASSQASGETYNEQFF
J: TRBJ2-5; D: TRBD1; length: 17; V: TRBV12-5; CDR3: CASGDTNRDRVSETQYF
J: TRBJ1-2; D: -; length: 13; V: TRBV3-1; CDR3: CASTRSGPGGYTF
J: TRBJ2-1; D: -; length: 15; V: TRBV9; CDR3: CASSAVGPSHNEQFF
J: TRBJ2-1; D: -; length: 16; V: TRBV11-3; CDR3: CASSLTGSEDYNEQFF
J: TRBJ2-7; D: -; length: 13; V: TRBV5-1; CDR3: CASSVGQWNEQYF
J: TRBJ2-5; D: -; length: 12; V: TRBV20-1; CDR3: CSARERGETQYF
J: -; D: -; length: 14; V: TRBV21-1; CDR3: CANSKDSKEETQYF
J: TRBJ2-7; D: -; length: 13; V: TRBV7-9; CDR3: CASGRLSSYEQYF
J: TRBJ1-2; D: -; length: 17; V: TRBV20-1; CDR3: CSARGSLSARGEVYYTF
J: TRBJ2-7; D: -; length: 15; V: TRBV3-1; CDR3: CTSSQDNAILYEQYF
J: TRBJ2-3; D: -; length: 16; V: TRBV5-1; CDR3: CASSPPLAEGADTQYF
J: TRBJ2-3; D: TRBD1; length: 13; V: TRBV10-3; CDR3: CATLRGTTDTQYF
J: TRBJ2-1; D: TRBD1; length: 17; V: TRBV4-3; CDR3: CASSQDSYRGWDNEQFF
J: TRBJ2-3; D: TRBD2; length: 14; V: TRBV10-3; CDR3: CATQTSGVTDTQYF
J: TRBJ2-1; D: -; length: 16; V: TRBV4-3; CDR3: CASSPDPFSSYNEQFF
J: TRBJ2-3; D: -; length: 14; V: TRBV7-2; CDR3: CASSVNSYSDTQYF
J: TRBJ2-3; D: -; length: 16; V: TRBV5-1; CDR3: CASSLNPVVMADTQYF
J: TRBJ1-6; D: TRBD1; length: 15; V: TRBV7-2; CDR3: CASSSKTGGYSPLHF
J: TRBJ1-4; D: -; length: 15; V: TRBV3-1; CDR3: CASSQVGSGNEKLFF
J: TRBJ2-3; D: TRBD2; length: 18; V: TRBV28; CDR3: CASSRVRLAGSTSDTQYF
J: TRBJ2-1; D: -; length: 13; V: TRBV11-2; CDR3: CASGSSGWDEQFF